The 30 T cell receptor beta chains given below trace back to one sample, sequenced in a study of blood T cell repertoires in COVID-19. Sequenced by immunoSEQ multiplex PCR; TCRdb stores in-frame clones only, minus some. The data hold around 310,000 clones, with around 92% observed a single time. The sample comprised PBMCs or T cells enriched from blood (not recorded which). All receptors come from a woman in her thirties who had recovered from COVID-19.

V gene TRBV11-2 combines with J gene TRBJ1-1; a possible D gene is TRBD1 (6 bases). This CDR3 has 13 amino acids. V lost 2 bases, J lost 9 bases, and 13 bases lay in between. Germline V gives CDR1 SGHAT, CDR2 FQNNGV. The CDR3 reads CASSLNRDTQAFF. The CDR3 DNA is TGTGCCAGCAGCTTAAATCGGGACACCCAAGCTTTCTTT.

This sequence joins TRBV12-5 and TRBJ2-7, with 7 bases lining up with TRBD2. Germline values: CDR1 LGHNT, CDR2 FRNRAP. CDR3 length: 16 residues. The J segment lost 4 bases and the V segment lost 9 bases, leaving 18 bases of the junction unmatched. CDR3 amino acids: CARFQGGLPKPYEQYF. CDR3 in DNA: TGTGCTAGGTTTCAGGGAGGGCTCCCGAAACCTTACGAGCAGTACTTC.

This clone was observed once. This rearrangement joins TRBV6-6 to TRBJ1-3; D gene uncertain. V lost 7 bases and J 5 bases, leaving 18 bases between the germline ends. There are 15 residues in the CDR3. The germline V gene encodes CDR1 MNHNY and CDR2 SVGAGI (reference sequence). CDR3 loop: CASIHQTERRNTIYF. The CDR3 nucleotides are TGTGCCAGCATTCACCAGACGGAGAGACGAAACACCATATATTTT.

J is TRBJ2-2 and V is TRBV15; the D is unclear. The V end lost 0 bases, the J end lost 5 bases, and 13 bases lay between the germline ends. Germline loops: CDR1 LNHNV, CDR2 YYDKDF (reference sequence). This CDR3 is built from 16 residues. The DNA for the CDR3 is TGTGCCACCAGCAGAGATTTAGCAAGGTGGACCGGGGAGCTGTTTTTT. This gives the protein CATSRDLARWTGELFF. The full variable domain, with the rest looked up from reference TRBV15 and TRBJ2-2, is DAMVIQNPRYQVTQFGKPVTLSCSQTLNHNVMYWYQQKSSQAPKLLFHYYDKDFNNEADTPDNFQSRRPNTSFCFLDIRSPGLGDTAMYLCATSRDLARWTGELFFGEGSRLTVL.

This sequence joins TRBV7-9 and TRBJ2-7, with TRBD1 as a possible D gene (6 bases). V was pared by 10 bases and J by 3 bases, with 13 bases between. The CDR3 is 12 residues long. CDR1 and CDR2 (germline): SEHNR, FQNEAQ (reference sequence). The CDR3 here is CATDRIRYEQYF. CDR3 sequence (DNA): TGTGCCACTGACAGGATTCGCTACGAGCAGTACTTC.

This chain uses TRBV7-9 with TRBJ2-1; 11 positions match TRBD2. The V gene's germline CDR1 is SEHNR and CDR2 FQNEAQ (reference sequence). The CDR3 totals 15 residues. V trimming: 8 bases; J trimming: 4 bases; junction bases outside the gene matches: 7. CDR3 amino acids: CASGLTSGSYNEQFF. The CDR3 nucleotides read TGTGCCAGCGGGCTAACTAGCGGGAGTTACAATGAGCAGTTCTTC. Full variable domain (rest looked up from reference TRBV7-9 and TRBJ2-1): DTGVSQNPRHKITKRGQNVTFRCDPISEHNRLYWYRQTLGQGPEFLTYFQNEAQLEKSRLLSDRFSAERPKGSFSTLEIQRTEQGDSAMYLCASGLTSGSYNEQFFGPGTRLTVL.

The rearrangement uses TRBV7-9 and TRBJ1-5; D is uncertain. The length of the CDR3 is 12 residues. Trimming removed 7 bases at V and 3 bases at J, with 7 bases between. Germline assignment: CDR1 SEHNR and CDR2 FQNEAQ (reference sequence). The CDR3 loop is CASTDSNQPQHF. The CDR3 nucleotides read TGTGCCAGCACCGACTCCAATCAGCCCCAGCATTTT.

The J gene is TRBJ1-5, the V gene TRBV28, with D tentatively TRBD1 (5 bases). This CDR3 contains 16 residues. Trimming pared 5 bases from V and 1 base from J, leaving 15 bases between. The germline V gene has CDR1 MDHEN and CDR2 SYDVKM. CDR3 in DNA: TGTGCCAGCAGTCCTTTGACAGCAAGGAGCAATCAGCCCCAGCATTTT. Translation: CASSPLTARSNQPQHF.

The chain recombines TRBV19 with TRBJ2-7; tentative D call: TRBD2 (5 bases). The V and J ends lost 6 bases and 0 bases respectively, with 18 bases between them. Germline V gene lookup returns CDR1 LNHDA and CDR2 SQIVND (reference sequence). The CDR3 is made up of 16 amino acids. CDR3 DNA: TGTGCCAGTAGCACCGGACTGTTCCCCCTCTCCTACGAGCAGTACTTC. This sequence encodes CASSTGLFPLSYEQYF.

The rearrangement uses TRBV7-2 and TRBJ1-1; tentatively, D is TRBD1 (6 bases). Trimming left V 1 base short and J 9 bases short, with 15 bases between. In germline, CDR1 is SGHTA, CDR2 FQGNSA. This CDR3 has 14 residues. The CDR3 reads CASSLEGTGIKAFF. In nucleotides, the CDR3 is TGTGCCAGCAGCTTAGAGGGCACAGGGATAAAAGCTTTCTTT.

This chain links TRBV7-9 with TRBJ2-1; 9 nucleotides align to TRBD2. After removal of 4 bases from V and 6 bases from J, the junction contained 10 bases not matched to a gene. Per germline, CDR1 SEHNR and CDR2 FQNEAQ (reference sequence). The CDR3 is 16 amino acids. The DNA for the CDR3 is TGTGCCAGCAGCTGGGTCTGGCGGGAGGGACTCAATGAGCAGTTCTTC. Its translation: CASSWVWREGLNEQFF.

In this sample, this clone turned up once. This rearrangement joins TRBV6-6 to TRBJ1-6, with D unresolved. This CDR3 region has 15 residues. V shed 10 bases and J shed 2 bases, with 15 bases lying between them. CDR1 is MNHNY, CDR2 SVGAGI, per germline (reference sequence). The CDR3 protein is CAIGRGGTYNSPLHF. CDR3 sequence (DNA): TGTGCCATCGGGCGTGGAGGTACCTATAATTCACCCCTCCACTTT.

The rearrangement uses TRBV5-6 and TRBJ2-3, with TRBD2 identical over 10 bases. The junction had 12 bases not matched to a gene; V was cut back by 3 bases and J by 11 bases. Germline V CDR1 and CDR2: SGHDT, YYEEEE. This CDR3 comprises 15 residues. The CDR3 bases are TGTGCCAGCAGCTCCACTAGCGGGATGGGGTTAGGGCAGTATTTT. Encoded protein: CASSSTSGMGLGQYF.

The chain uses TRBV5-1 and TRBJ1-1, with 7 nucleotides matching TRBD1. V shed 5 bases and J 9 bases; nucleotides not matched to a gene: 10. The CDR3 has 13 amino acids. Germline-derived CDR1 and CDR2 are SGHRS and YFSETQ. CDR3 coding DNA: TGCGCCAGCAGTACCCGGGACAGATCTAAAGCTTTCTTT. This translates into CASSTRDRSKAFF.

The chain carries TRBV6-4 and TRBJ1-2, with TRBD1 identical over 8 bases. Losses at the gene ends were 4 bases for V and 8 bases for J; bases not matched to a gene: 3. Germline lookup yields CDR1 MRHNA and CDR2 SNTAGT. The CDR3 is made up of 12 amino acids. In nucleotides, the CDR3 is TGTGCCAGCAGTGCCAGGGGGCAAGGCTACACCTTC. It codes for CASSARGQGYTF.

With respect to this clone: The junction and the germline gene differ at one end; a read error may be behind it. The J gene is TRBJ2-7, the V gene TRBV6-5, with 12 bases fitting TRBD2. This CDR3 contains 13 residues. CDR1 is MNHEY, CDR2 SVGAGI, per germline. CDR3 region: CGSGLAGTYEQYF. In nucleotides, the CDR3 is TGTGGCAGCGGACTAGCGGGGACCTACGAGCAGTACTTC.

The V and J genes are TRBV12-5 and TRBJ1-4; TRBD1 agrees at 9 bases. Germline trimming cut 4 bases from V and 7 bases from J; bases unmatched to any gene: 10. The CDR3 covers 16 residues. Germline V gene data show CDR1 as LGHNT and CDR2 as FRNRAP. Here the CDR3 reads CASGSGHTGGAEKLFF. Written as DNA, the CDR3 is TGTGCTAGTGGTTCCGGCCATACAGGGGGCGCTGAAAAACTGTTTTTT.

The chain couples TRBV6-1 to TRBJ2-7; a weak D match, TRBD1 (6 bases). The germline gives CDR1 MNHNS, CDR2 SASEGT. Trimming cost V 2 bases and J 2 bases, with 13 bases left between them. The CDR3 length is 15 residues. The CDR3 sequence is CASSETPGVAYEQYF. In nucleotides, the CDR3 is TGTGCCAGCAGTGAAACCCCAGGGGTCGCCTACGAGCAGTACTTC.

The rearrangement uses TRBV3-1 (or the pseudogene TRBV3-2) and TRBJ1-2; D is possibly TRBD1 (5 bases). CDR3 length equals 12 residues. Germline assignment: CDR1 LGHDT and CDR2 YNNKEL (reference sequence). V dropped 2 bases and J dropped 8 bases, with 9 bases sitting between them. This CDR3 reads CASSQRGLGYTF. The CDR3 DNA reads as TGTGCCAGCAGCCAAAGGGGTCTAGGCTACACCTTC.

The rearrangement uses TRBV12-3 or TRBV12-4 and TRBJ2-7; weak D call: TRBD2 (5 bases). Trimming stripped 6 bases from V and 3 bases from J, with 12 bases between. CDR3 length: 13 residues. The chain's CDR3 is CASSLLGIYEQYF. CDR3 bases: TGTGCCAGCAGCTTACTCGGGATCTACGAGCAGTACTTC.

The genes are TRBV9 and TRBJ1-1; D may be TRBD1 (5 bases). Trimming took 4 bases from V and 2 from J, leaving 6 bases between them. CDR3 size: 12 residues. CDR1 SGDLS and CDR2 YYNGEE come from the germline V gene. CDR3 loop: CASSQGNTEAFF. CDR3 in DNA: TGTGCCAGCAGCCAGGGTAACACTGAAGCTTTCTTT.

The table lists this clone with a few counts. V is TRBV19 and J is TRBJ2-3, with TRBD2 matching 13 bases. Trimming cost V 4 bases and J 5 bases; bases outside gene matches: 0. Germline V gives CDR1 LNHDA, CDR2 SQIVND (reference sequence). This CDR3 spans 14 amino acids. The CDR3 is CASSRLAGGDTQYF. The CDR3 DNA sequence: TGTGCCAGTAGTAGACTAGCGGGAGGAGATACGCAGTATTTT.

CDR3 DNA: TGTGCCAGTACCATGGGGCCTTGGACTGAAGCTTTCTTT. It codes for CASTMGPWTEAFF. The V call is TRBV19, the J call TRBJ1-1; tentative D call: TRBD1 (5 bases). V gave up 7 bases and J gave up 5 bases, with 14 bases separating them. The CDR3 runs 13 residues. Germline V gene data show CDR1 as LNHDA and CDR2 as SQIVND (reference sequence).

This rearrangement joins TRBV3-1 (or the pseudogene TRBV3-2) to TRBJ2-2; 9 bases fit TRBD2. V shed 10 bases, J shed 6 bases, and the junction held 6 bases outside the gene matches. The CDR3 sequence is 13 residues long. The germline V gene has CDR1 LGHDT and CDR2 YNNKEL (reference sequence). The CDR3 loop reads CATGTSKAGELFF. Written as DNA, the CDR3 is TGTGCCACGGGGACTAGCAAGGCCGGGGAGCTGTTTTTT.

The rearrangement uses TRBV28 and TRBJ1-5; no firm D call. Germline V lookup: CDR1 MDHEN, CDR2 SYDVKM. The ends were cut back, 5 bases at V and 0 bases at J, with 11 bases in the middle. This CDR3 contains 15 residues. CDR3 in DNA: TGTGCCAGCAGTGAGGCTCGCCCTAGCAATCAGCCCCAGCATTTT. Protein product: CASSEARPSNQPQHF.

This chain uses TRBV7-2 with TRBJ1-2; tentatively, D is TRBD1 (6 bases). The V gene's germline CDR1 is SGHTA and CDR2 FQGNSA. The CDR3 sequence is 15 residues long. V dropped 1 base and J dropped 6 bases, with 15 bases sitting between them. The DNA of the CDR3 is TGTGCCAGCAGCTTAGATCTGGGGACACCAAATGGCTACACCTTC. It specifies CASSLDLGTPNGYTF.

The chain uses TRBV5-1 and TRBJ2-1; D gene ambiguous. The CDR3 covers 13 residues. V lost 3 bases, J lost 6 bases, and 10 bases lay in between. The germline V gene encodes CDR1 SGHRS and CDR2 YFSETQ. CDR3 region: CASSSDGGNEQFF. CDR3 bases: TGCGCCAGCAGCTCTGACGGCGGCAATGAGCAGTTCTTC.

This sequence joins TRBV27 and TRBJ2-1; D is unclear. Trimming left V 6 bases short and J 0 bases short, with 18 bases between. Germline loops: CDR1 MNHEY, CDR2 SMNVEV (reference sequence). This CDR3 has 17 residues. CDR3: CASSRKTDGRSYNEQFF. The CDR3 DNA follows: TGTGCCAGCAGCCGTAAGACTGACGGTCGCTCCTACAATGAGCAGTTCTTC.

This sequence joins TRBV19 and TRBJ2-2; unclear D gene. This CDR3 is built from 14 residues. V lost 4 bases, J lost 0 bases, and 6 bases lay in between. Germline CDR1 and CDR2: LNHDA and SQIVND (reference sequence). CDR3 amino acids: CASSRRSNTGELFF. The CDR3 bases are TGTGCCAGTAGTAGGAGATCGAACACCGGGGAGCTGTTTTTT. Full variable domain (outside the CDR3, taken from reference TRBV19 and TRBJ2-2): DGGITQSPKYLFRKEGQNVTLSCEQNLNHDAMYWYRQDPGQGLRLIYYSQIVNDFQKGDIAEGYSVSREKKESFPLTVTSAQKNPTAFYLCASSRRSNTGELFFGEGSRLTVL.

The CDR3 spells CASRPGTSGFNEQFF. The CDR3 coding sequence is TGTGCCAGTAGGCCCGGGACTAGCGGCTTCAATGAGCAGTTCTTC. V gene TRBV19 combines with J gene TRBJ2-1, with TRBD2 identical over 11 bases. The CDR3 has 15 residues. The J segment lost 6 bases and the V segment lost 6 bases, leaving 7 bases of the junction unmatched. The germline V gene encodes CDR1 LNHDA and CDR2 SQIVND (reference sequence). Supplemented by reference TRBV19 and TRBJ2-1, the full variable domain reads DGGITQSPKYLFRKEGQNVTLSCEQNLNHDAMYWYRQDPGQGLRLIYYSQIVNDFQKGDIAEGYSVSREKKESFPLTVTSAQKNPTAFYLCASRPGTSGFNEQFFGPGTRLTVL.